What follows are 2 T cell receptor beta chains derived from one specimen sequenced in a study of shared clonotypes between healthy human individuals. The method was immunoSEQ multiplex PCR; TCRdb's version includes in-frame clones alone and lacks a portion of them. The sample has 550,000 to 750,000 clones, just under 97% seen once. CD45RO-negative, CCR7-selected cells formed the naive CD8 fraction, which excluded terminally differentiated effector memory CD45RA+ cells. Sequencing input: naive CD8+ T cells sorted from blood. The receptors come from a woman aged 25-40 years in good health.

The rearrangement joins TRBV2 to TRBJ1-2, with TRBD1 identical over 9 bases. From germline, CDR1 is SNHLY and CDR2 FYNNEI. V trimming: 5 bases; J trimming: 4 bases; junction bases outside the gene matches: 8. This CDR3 region has 15 residues. Written as DNA, the CDR3 is TGTGCCAGCAGTCCGGGACAGGGATACTTCTATGGCTACACCTTC. Amino acid sequence: CASSPGQGYFYGYTF.

V gene TRBV19 combines with J gene TRBJ1-2; D gene ambiguous. The V end lost 1 base, the J end lost 10 bases, and 16 bases lay between the germline ends. The CDR3 has 14 residues. Germline values: CDR1 LNHDA, CDR2 SQIVND (reference sequence). DNA for the CDR3: TGTGCCAGTAGTATAGGTGAGGGCAACTCATACTACACCTTC. It translates to CASSIGEGNSYYTF. Variable domain in full (rest from reference TRBV19 and TRBJ1-2): DGGITQSPKYLFRKEGQNVTLSCEQNLNHDAMYWYRQDPGQGLRLIYYSQIVNDFQKGDIAEGYSVSREKKESFPLTVTSAQKNPTAFYLCASSIGEGNSYYTFGSGTRLTVV.